A single T cell receptor (beta chain) is shown here with its context. Its target is not known. One end of the junction varies from germline; a read error may be responsible. The sample originates from a study of CD8+ T cells in alopecia areata. Whole-study findings and limits: Tofacitinib delivered significant drops in scalp clonality and in expanded CD8+ clones among the top 100.

Treatment here: oral pan-JAK inhibitor, 5-10 mg twice daily. CDR1 and CDR2 from the germline V gene are MNHNY and SVGAGI (reference sequence). The CDR3 runs to 14 residues. Extracted RNA was reverse transcribed, and the resulting cDNA served as sequencing template. Repertoires were generated with immunoSEQ multiplex PCR, while TCRdb's copy carries only in-frame clones and drops some. This sample carries nearly 110,000 clones, around 84% of them seen once, and the ten largest clones take roughly 23%. The TCR originated in a human donor with alopecia areata. Sequenced here: CD8+ T cells sorted from blood, sampled at week 24, from a patient treated with tofacitinib. The chain joins TRBV6-6 to TRBJ2-7, with D uncertain. The CDR3, as DNA: TGTGCCAGCAGTTACTCGGGTCTGTCCTACGAGCAATACTTC. Amino acid sequence: CASSYSGLSYEQYF.